These T cell receptor beta chains were read from a single sample in a study of T cell responses to AZD1222 COVID-19 vaccine. Only in-frame clones appear in the TCRdb table, and some are missing; sequencing was by immunoSEQ multiplex PCR. Counted here are around 150,000 clones, approximately 90% occurring once; the ten biggest clones make up over 4%. Specimen: peripheral blood, collected 28 days after the second AZD1222 dose. These receptors were taken from an adult who received the AZD1222 COVID-19 vaccine. The CDR3 runs from the conserved cysteine through the conserved F or W. D genes are given only for firm matches. The size field is filled for only some rows; it gives once, few, many or a size class.

V: TRBV5-1
size: .
D: .
J: TRBJ1-5
CDR3: CASSLGTRDNQPQHF
DNA: TGCGCCAGCAGCTTGGGGACCCGGGACAATCAGCCCCAGCATTTT

V: TRBV5-1
size: few
D: TRBD1
J: TRBJ1-1
CDR3: CASSWDRPNTEAFF
DNA: TGCGCCAGCAGCTGGGACAGACCGAACACTGAAGCTTTCTTT

V: TRBV6-1
size: .
D: .
J: TRBJ1-1
CDR3: CASSATSRGVNTEAFF
DNA: TGTGCCAGCAGTGCCACTAGCCGTGGGGTGAACACTGAAGCTTTCTTT

V: TRBV15
size: .
D: TRBD1
J: TRBJ2-1
CDR3: CATSRDRQTGANNEQFF
DNA: TGTGCCACCAGCAGAGATAGGCAGACAGGGGCAAACAATGAGCAGTTCTTC

V: TRBV5-6
size: .
D: .
J: TRBJ1-5
CDR3: CASSGGGAQPQHF
DNA: TGTGCCAGCAGCGGGGGAGGGGCTCAGCCCCAGCATTTT

V: TRBV27
size: .
D: .
J: TRBJ2-1
CDR3: CASSFDSSSYNEQFF
DNA: TGTGCCAGCAGTTTCGACTCCAGCTCCTACAATGAGCAGTTCTTC

V: TRBV5-6
size: .
D: .
J: TRBJ1-2
CDR3: CASSLAGLHGYTF
DNA: TGTGCCAGCAGCTTGGCAGGACTCCATGGCTACACCTTC

V: TRBV11-2
size: .
D: TRBD1
J: TRBJ2-7
CDR3: CASSTTTGGDEQYF
DNA: TGTGCCAGCAGCACAACGACAGGGGGTGACGAGCAGTACTTC

V: TRBV7-8
size: .
D: .
J: TRBJ1-2
CDR3: CASSLFRTGLVSGYTF
DNA: TGTGCCAGCAGCTTATTCCGCACAGGGTTAGTGAGCGGCTACACCTTC

V: TRBV24-1
size: .
D: .
J: TRBJ1-5
CDR3: CATSEGGNQPQHF
DNA: TGTGCCACCAGTGAGGGTGGCAATCAGCCCCAGCATTTT

V: TRBV6-6
size: .
D: .
J: TRBJ1-5
CDR3: CASHADTNQPQHF
DNA: TGTGCCAGTCACGCGGACACTAATCAGCCCCAGCATTTT

V: TRBV7-3
size: .
D: .
J: TRBJ1-5
CDR3: CASSLTLGGTQHF
DNA: TGTGCCAGCAGCTTAACCCTCGGGGGGACCCAGCATTTT

V: TRBV12-3/TRBV12-4
size: .
D: .
J: TRBJ2-2
CDR3: CAIIQVSRGELFF
DNA: TGTGCCATCATCCAGGTGTCGAGGGGGGAGCTGTTTTTT

V: TRBV30
size: .
D: TRBD2
J: TRBJ2-7
CDR3: CAWSPETSMVYEQYF
DNA: TGTGCCTGGAGTCCAGAGACTAGCATGGTCTACGAGCAGTACTTC